The rows below give T cell receptor beta chains drawn from one sample of a study of blood T cell repertoires in COVID-19. Using immunoSEQ multiplex PCR, the repertoire was profiled, and TCRdb retains in-frame clones only, with some absent. The sample lists roughly 60,000 clones, about 81% occurring once. Sequencing was done on a sample of peripheral blood. The source is a man aged 80 or over with acute or convalescent COVID-19. CDR3s include the opening cysteine and the closing phenylalanine or tryptophan. D genes are given only for firm matches. The listing skips clone size in some rows; elsewhere it reads once, few, many or a size class.

cdr3_length	d_call	v_call	clone_size	j_call	cdr3_aa	cdr3_nt
14	NA	TRBV18	NA	TRBJ1-6	CASSPVTENSPLHF	TGTGCCAGCTCACCAGTCACGGAGAATTCACCCCTCCACTTT
15	NA	TRBV4-1	NA	TRBJ2-1	CASSQGGVSYNEQFF	TGCGCCAGCAGCCAAGGCGGGGTCTCCTACAATGAGCAGTTCTTC
15	NA	TRBV7-9	NA	TRBJ1-2	CASSLEKQTLYGYTF	TGTGCCAGCAGCTTAGAGAAACAGACGCTCTATGGCTACACCTTC
15	TRBD1	TRBV5-1	NA	TRBJ1-2	CASSNDRGLRDGYTF	TGCGCCAGCAGCAACGACAGGGGGCTGCGAGATGGCTACACCTTC
16	TRBD2	TRBV6-5	once	TRBJ2-1	CASSSLAGRSYNEQFF	TGTGCCAGCAGTTCACTAGCGGGGAGATCCTACAATGAGCAGTTCTTC
14	TRBD1	TRBV19	NA	TRBJ2-7	CATRGQRKDYEQYF	TGTGCCACCCGGGGACAGCGAAAGGACTACGAGCAGTACTTC
14	NA	TRBV5-5	once	TRBJ1-1	CASSLYGRNTEAFF	TGTGCCAGCAGCCTGTACGGTCGTAACACTGAAGCTTTCTTT
14	TRBD1	TRBV6-5	NA	TRBJ2-7	CASRPTGGHYEQYF	TGTGCCAGCAGGCCTACAGGGGGACACTACGAGCAGTACTTC
14	NA	TRBV7-2	NA	TRBJ1-1	CASSLQGLGTEAFF	TGTGCCAGCAGCCTTCAAGGCCTCGGGACTGAAGCTTTCTTT
13	NA	TRBV2	once	TRBJ1-4	CAGTLATNEKLFF	TGTGCCGGTACACTAGCAACTAATGAAAAACTGTTTTTT
14	TRBD1	TRBV19	NA	TRBJ2-2	CASRDRAFTGELFF	TGTGCCAGCCGGGACAGGGCTTTCACCGGGGAGCTGTTTTTT
13	NA	TRBV13	NA	TRBJ2-3	CASSLEGGNTQYF	TGTGCCAGCAGCTTAGAGGGGGGGAATACGCAGTATTTT
15	TRBD2	TRBV2	NA	TRBJ2-7	CASSGSGGAEYEQYF	TGTGCCAGCAGTGGGAGCGGGGGGGCCGAGTACGAGCAGTACTTC
17	TRBD2	TRBV5-4	NA	TRBJ2-3	CASSPGTSDPAADTQYF	TGTGCCAGCAGCCCCGGGACTAGCGATCCCGCAGCAGATACGCAGTATTTT
16	TRBD2	TRBV7-9	once	TRBJ2-1	CASSSGLAGGLNEQFF	TGTGCCAGCAGCTCGGGACTAGCGGGGGGGCTGAATGAGCAGTTCTTC
16	TRBD1	TRBV3-1/TRBV3-2	few	TRBJ1-6	CASSHLQGTSGSPLHF	TGTGCCAGCAGCCATTTACAGGGGACTTCGGGTTCACCCCTCCACTTT
14	NA	TRBV7-9	NA	TRBJ1-2	CASSWPQTTYGYTF	TGTGCCAGCAGCTGGCCACAGACAACCTATGGCTACACCTTC
15	NA	TRBV24-1	NA	TRBJ2-1	CATSDFRGGVNEQFF	TGTGCCACCAGTGATTTCAGAGGAGGAGTTAATGAGCAGTTCTTC
16	NA	TRBV7-6	few	TRBJ1-1	CASSFRAGSTNTEAFF	TGTGCCAGCAGCTTTAGGGCAGGGTCGACGAACACTGAAGCTTTCTTT
16	TRBD2	TRBV4-1	NA	TRBJ2-5	CASSQGGLAGGETQYF	TGCGCCAGCAGCCAAGGGGGACTAGCGGGCGGAGAGACCCAGTACTTC
14	NA	TRBV19	NA	TRBJ1-5	CASSAGVRNQPQHF	TGTGCCAGTAGTGCAGGGGTTCGAAATCAGCCCCAGCATTTT
17	TRBD1	TRBV5-1	NA	TRBJ2-2	CASSLARTGGDSGELFF	TGCGCCAGCAGCTTGGCCAGGACAGGGGGCGATTCCGGGGAGCTGTTTTTT
15	NA	TRBV27	NA	TRBJ1-6	CASSNNREKNSPLHF	TGTGCCAGCAGTAATAACAGGGAAAAAAATTCACCCCTCCACTTT
16	NA	TRBV15	few	TRBJ1-4	CATSRDRGGINEKLFF	TGTGCCACCAGCAGAGATCGAGGCGGAATAAATGAAAAACTGTTTTTT
14	TRBD1	TRBV5-1	NA	TRBJ1-5	CASSQGQGGQPQHF	TGCGCCAGCAGCCAGGGACAGGGGGGTCAGCCCCAGCATTTT
13	TRBD1	TRBV25-1	NA	TRBJ1-2	CASSGGQGGGYTF	TGTGCCAGCAGTGGTGGGCAGGGGGGTGGCTACACCTTC
14	NA	TRBV7-9	once	TRBJ2-7	CASSYGTTSYEQYF	TGTGCCAGCAGCTACGGGACAACCTCCTACGAGCAGTACTTC
13	TRBD1	TRBV12-5	NA	TRBJ2-5	CASANDRVETQYF	TGTGCTAGTGCCAATGACAGGGTTGAGACCCAGTACTTC
15	NA	TRBV19	NA	TRBJ1-2	CASSIDLTWTLGYTF	TGTGCCAGTAGTATAGATCTTACCTGGACTCTGGGCTACACCTTC
17	TRBD2	TRBV5-1	NA	TRBJ2-3	CASSQLTSGGLGDTQYF	TGCGCCAGCAGCCAATTGACTAGCGGGGGGCTGGGGGATACGCAGTATTTT
17	NA	TRBV6-1	NA	TRBJ2-6	CASSEDLGGSGANVLTF	TGTGCCAGCAGTGAAGATCTGGGGGGCTCTGGGGCCAACGTCCTGACTTTC
12	TRBD1	TRBV2	NA	TRBJ1-2	CASGQGRYGYTF	TGTGCCAGCGGACAGGGCCGCTATGGCTACACCTTC
13	NA	TRBV13	NA	TRBJ1-4	CASSLSRGEKLFF	TGTGCCAGCAGCCTCAGCAGGGGTGAAAAACTGTTTTTT
10	NA	TRBV29-1	few	TRBJ2-1	CSVGADEQFF	TGCAGCGTAGGAGCGGATGAGCAGTTCTTC
16	NA	TRBV6-1	NA	TRBJ1-5	CASSEGWTASNQPQHF	TGTGCCAGCAGTGAAGGTTGGACAGCTAGCAATCAGCCCCAGCATTTT
13	TRBD1	TRBV6-5	few	TRBJ1-2	CASSNGQVGGYTF	TGTGCCAGCAGCAACGGACAGGTTGGTGGCTACACCTTC
15	NA	TRBV30	NA	TRBJ1-6	CAWTDPRVANSPLHF	TGTGCCTGGACAGACCCCCGGGTCGCCAATTCACCCCTCCACTTT
14	TRBD2	TRBV6-6	NA	TRBJ2-7	CASNGGLFSYEQYF	TGTGCCAGCAACGGGGGGTTATTTTCCTACGAGCAGTACTTC
14	TRBD1	TRBV4-2	few	TRBJ1-2	CASSQDGQDYGYTF	TGTGCCAGCAGCCAAGACGGACAGGACTATGGCTACACCTTC
14	NA	TRBV9	once	TRBJ1-2	CASSVGGLNYGYTF	TGTGCCAGCAGCGTAGGAGGATTAAACTATGGCTACACCTTC
13	NA	TRBV12-3/TRBV12-4	NA	TRBJ1-5	CASSLGGGQPQHF	TGTGCCAGCAGTTTAGGAGGGGGTCAGCCCCAGCATTTT
13	TRBD1	TRBV7-2	NA	TRBJ1-2	CASSRDRFYGYTF	TGTGCCAGCAGCCGGGACAGGTTCTATGGCTACACCTTC
14	NA	TRBV9	NA	TRBJ1-5	CASSLGRGHQPQHF	TGTGCCAGCAGCCTAGGGAGGGGACATCAGCCCCAGCATTTT
12	NA	TRBV2	NA	TRBJ2-7	CASSGGRQEQYF	TGTGCCAGCAGTGGTGGCAGGCAAGAGCAGTACTTC
13	NA	TRBV5-1	NA	TRBJ2-5	CASSIGQKETQYF	TGCGCCAGCAGCATAGGACAGAAAGAGACCCAGTACTTC
16	TRBD2	TRBV12-5	NA	TRBJ2-5	CASGLGTIAGAETQYF	TGTGCTAGTGGTTTGGGGACCATAGCGGGGGCAGAGACCCAGTACTTC
13	NA	TRBV27	NA	TRBJ2-5	CASSIDRLETQYF	TGTGCCAGCAGTATTGACAGGTTAGAGACCCAGTACTTC
17	TRBD2	TRBV7-7	NA	TRBJ2-2	CASSPNPSGEFHGELFF	TGTGCTAGCAGCCCAAACCCGAGCGGGGAGTTCCACGGGGAGCTGTTTTTT
12	TRBD1	TRBV19	NA	TRBJ1-4	CASSNNTDRAVF	TGTGCCAGTAGTAATAATACAGACAGGGCCGTTTTT
13	NA	TRBV5-1	NA	TRBJ2-5	CASSMQGGETQYF	TGCGCCAGCAGCATGCAGGGTGGAGAGACCCAGTACTTC
13	TRBD1	TRBV19	NA	TRBJ1-5	CASTDRDHQPQHF	TGTGCCAGTACGGACAGGGATCATCAGCCCCAGCATTTT